This T cell receptor beta chain is drawn from a study of OX40 agonist ivuxolimab in advanced cancers. Broadly, across the study: Ivuxolimab was an agonistic, fully human IgG2 monoclonal antibody directed against OX40 (CD134), a costimulatory receptor. Of the approximately 50 patients in dose escalation, around 20 had hepatocellular carcinoma, around 15 had melanoma, 9 had renal cell carcinoma and 9 had head and neck cancer. Prior anti-PD-1, anti-PD-L1 or anti-CTLA-4 therapy was permitted, and checkpoint inhibitors had been received by 30% to 40% of dose-escalation patients. The dose-escalation cohort was over 70% male with a mean age of about 54 years, ranging from roughly 23 to 90. The purpose of peripheral TCRbeta sequencing was to test whether ivuxolimab changed TCR sequence diversity and led to clonal T-cell expansion. Intravenous ivuxolimab was administered to patients every 2 weeks at six dose levels: 0.01, 0.1, 0.3, 1.5, 3 and 10 mg/kg. Partial responses occurred in three dose-escalation patients, of whom one had hepatocellular carcinoma and two had cutaneous melanoma. The paper reports the monotherapy dose-escalation portion (N of about 52 patients) of the phase I ivuxolimab trial. What the study reported, not specific to this receptor: At doses of 0.1 to 3.0 mg/kg, clonal expansion of both CD4+ and CD8+ T cells in blood was seen between baseline and week 6. In the 0.1-3.0 mg/kg groups, partial responders were among the patients with the lowest normalized peripheral clonal expansion, particularly in CD8+ T cells. On average, CD8+ T cells showed more expanded clones than CD4+ T cells after ivuxolimab. Antigen specificity was not determined for the clonally expanded peripheral T cells. Low levels of normalized T-cell clonal expansion were also seen in some patients who did not respond.

The trial excluded patients who had a history of autoimmune disease or were on systemic immunosuppression. In every dose cohort, peripheral blood was drawn for TCR sequencing at baseline, cycle 4 day 1, and cycle 7 day 1. The samples were taken from a phase I, first-in-human, multicenter, open-label dose-escalation trial of ivuxolimab. The trial enrolled adults with locally advanced or metastatic head and neck squamous cell, hepatocellular, melanoma or renal cell carcinoma. Before TCR sequencing, CD4+ T cells and CD8+ T cells from peripheral blood were sorted into separate populations. Note on this clone: Its antigen is not yet known. No base-level quality is on record; no much larger clone is a single base apart.

V loses 0 bases of germline sequence and J loses 0 bases, and the interval between the two ends is 7 bases. The CDR3 has 14 amino acids, counting the end cysteine and phenylalanine. Here the CDR3 DNA is all that survives: 42 bases in frame from base 1. CDR1 and CDR2, looked up from the germline V gene, are SGHDT and YYEEEE. Genomic DNA was isolated from the sorted cells so that the TCRbeta CDR3 region could be sequenced. The immunoSEQ Assay was used for sequencing of TCRbeta CDR3 regions. In its TCRdb copy, this immuneACCESS table keeps in-frame sequences only and misses some clones. Where compared with another copy, unresolved V genes explain less than half of these, and the others have no known cause. Present in this sample are approximately 76,000 clones, 85% of which were seen just once. The ten largest clonotypes hold about 0.6% of the sample.

The receptor was isolated from an adult with an advanced solid tumor such as melanoma, head and neck, liver or kidney cancer. Sequencing was performed on CD4+ or CD8+ T cells sorted from blood, taken in a trial of the OX40 agonist ivuxolimab. The chain is encoded by TRBV5-6 joined to TRBJ2-7; the D gene assignment is ambiguous. The bases are TGTGCCAGCAGCTTGGACGGTTACTCCTACGAGCAGTACTTC. This encodes CASSLDGYSYEQYF.